The 13 T cell receptor beta chains in this list originate from one sample, sequenced in a study of shared clonotypes between healthy human individuals. The method was immunoSEQ multiplex PCR; TCRdb's version includes in-frame clones alone and lacks a portion of them. The data show millions of clones, under 95% seen once. Naivety among CD8 cells was defined by CD45RO negativity and positive CCR7 selection, thereby excluding terminally differentiated effector memory CD45RA+ cells. The sample consisted of naive CD8+ T cells from PBMCs. Source of these receptors: a man aged 18 to 35 in good health. Some clones in this sample may be carry-over from other donors' samples.

This chain joins TRBV27 and TRBJ2-7; TRBD1 aligns across 7 bases. The V gene's germline CDR1 is MNHEY and CDR2 SMNVEV (reference sequence). The V segment lost 5 bases and the J segment 0 bases; nucleotides outside the gene matches: 10. The CDR3 consists of 16 residues. CDR3 nucleotides: TGTGCCAGCAGTCTAGGGACAGATCCTATCTCCTACGAGCAGTACTTC. Translation: CASSLGTDPISYEQYF.

This clone is a singleton in its sample. The rearrangement links TRBV27 to TRBJ2-2; D tentatively reads TRBD1 or TRBD2 (5 bases each). V gave up 5 bases and J gave up 6 bases, with 19 bases separating them. Germline V gene data show CDR1 as MNHEY and CDR2 as SMNVEV (reference sequence). The CDR3 sequence is 16 residues long. CDR3 in DNA: TGTGCCAGCAGTCCTCGAGGGAACCTGGGGGCCGGGGAGCTGTTTTTT. Translation gives CASSPRGNLGAGELFF.

The chain combines TRBV27 with TRBJ2-7; D ambiguous. CDR3 length equals 13 residues. CDR1 is MNHEY, CDR2 SMNVEV, per germline (reference sequence). The V gene lost 3 bases and the J gene lost 2 bases, with 8 bases spanning the gap. The CDR3 coding sequence is TGTGCCAGCAGTTTTGCGGTAACCTACGAGCAGTACTTC. This encodes CASSFAVTYEQYF.

V and J are TRBV4-3 and TRBJ1-5; a possible D gene is TRBD1 (6 bases). This CDR3 spans 14 amino acids. CDR1 and CDR2 (germline): LGHNA, YSLEER. Trimming cost V 2 bases and J 4 bases, with 9 bases left between them. The CDR3 protein is CASSQRRGNQPQHF. The CDR3 DNA reads TGCGCCAGCAGCCAAAGAAGGGGGAATCAGCCCCAGCATTTT.

The chain recombines TRBV11-2 with TRBJ2-1, with 9 bases fitting TRBD2. V lost 2 bases to trimming and J lost 9 bases; unmatched junction nucleotides: 8. The CDR3 runs to 15 residues. Germline CDR1 reads SGHAT; CDR2 reads FQNNGV. Here the CDR3 DNA reads TGTGCCAGCAGCTTATTAGGTCGCGGGAGGGTTGAGCAGTTCTTC. Its protein product is CASSLLGRGRVEQFF. Using reference TRBV11-2 and TRBJ2-1 for the parts outside the CDR3, the full variable domain is EAGVAQSPRYKIIEKRQSVAFWCNPISGHATLYWYQQILGQGPKLLIQFQNNGVVDDSQLPKDRFSAERLKGVDSTLKIQPAKLEDSAVYLCASSLLGRGRVEQFFGPGTRLTVL.

The rearrangement uses TRBV5-8 and TRBJ1-1; no clear D. V lost 9 bases and J 10 bases, leaving 7 bases between the germline ends. Germline loops: CDR1 SGHTS, CDR2 YDEGEE. The CDR3 contains 8 residues. CDR3 loop: CATLGAFF. In nucleotides, the CDR3 is TGTGCCACCTTGGGAGCTTTCTTT.

The gene calls are TRBV27 and TRBJ1-1, with D perhaps TRBD1 (5 bases). The CDR3 is made up of 15 amino acids. The V end was cut by 2 bases, the J end by 1 base, with 11 bases between. The germline gives CDR1 MNHEY, CDR2 SMNVEV (reference sequence). CDR3 region: CASSLERQPNTEAFF. The CDR3 region has the DNA TGTGCCAGCAGTTTAGAGAGACAGCCGAACACTGAAGCTTTCTTT.

This clone was seen a single time. The chain links TRBV28 to TRBJ2-5; D not resolved. Trimming took off 3 bases at V and 1 base at J, with 12 bases between the two ends. The germline V gene has CDR1 MDHEN and CDR2 SYDVKM. The CDR3 length is 15 residues. The CDR3 nucleotides are TGTGCCAGCAGTTTTTTAGGTCAAGTCCAAGAGACCCAGTACTTC. Its translation is CASSFLGQVQETQYF.

The chain joins TRBV28 to TRBJ2-2; 8 bases are a match to TRBD1. J gave up 6 bases and V 4 bases, and 7 bases lay outside the gene matches. The CDR3 spans 15 residues. Germline V gene sequence: CDR1 MDHEN, CDR2 SYDVKM. In DNA, the CDR3 is TGTGCCAGCAGTTCACGACAGGGGATGGCCGGGGAGCTGTTTTTT. As protein: CASSSRQGMAGELFF.

This clone was picked up one time. This sequence joins TRBV7-9 and TRBJ2-2; 7 positions agree with TRBD1. The CDR3 runs 18 residues. The germline V gene encodes CDR1 SEHNR and CDR2 FQNEAQ (reference sequence). The V and J ends lost 3 bases and 5 bases, in that order; junction bases with no gene match: 15. The CDR3 DNA reads as TGTGCCAGCAGCTTCCCCAATAGACAGGGAATGGCGACCGGGGAGCTGTTTTTT. Amino acid sequence: CASSFPNRQGMATGELFF.

With regard to this clone: Other DNA sequences in the sample encode the same CDR3. This chain connects TRBV19 to TRBJ1-1; TRBD1 might be the D (6 bases). Trimming cost V 4 bases and J 4 bases, with 10 bases left between them. Germline V gene data show CDR1 as LNHDA and CDR2 as SQIVND (reference sequence). There are 13 residues in the CDR3. CDR3 in DNA: TGTGCCAGTAGTACAGGGGTGGGCACTGAAGCTTTCTTT. This encodes CASSTGVGTEAFF.

The chain links TRBV15 to TRBJ2-1; D uncertain. This CDR3 spans 15 amino acids. Germline assignment: CDR1 LNHNV and CDR2 YYDKDF (reference sequence). The V end lost 4 bases, the J end lost 1 base, and 11 bases lay between the germline ends. DNA of the CDR3: TGTGCCACCAGCACGGCGGCGCGATCCTACAATGAGCAGTTCTTC. Protein product: CATSTAARSYNEQFF.

The chain recombines TRBV29-1 with TRBJ2-2; maybe TRBD2 (5 bases). The CDR3 is 12 residues long. The V end was cut by 4 bases, the J end by 7 bases, with 10 bases between. CDR1 is SQVTM and CDR2 is ANQGSEA in the germline V gene. The CDR3 nucleotides read TGCAGCGTTGTGGGTGGGAGCGGGGAGCTGTTTTTT. This gives the protein CSVVGGSGELFF.